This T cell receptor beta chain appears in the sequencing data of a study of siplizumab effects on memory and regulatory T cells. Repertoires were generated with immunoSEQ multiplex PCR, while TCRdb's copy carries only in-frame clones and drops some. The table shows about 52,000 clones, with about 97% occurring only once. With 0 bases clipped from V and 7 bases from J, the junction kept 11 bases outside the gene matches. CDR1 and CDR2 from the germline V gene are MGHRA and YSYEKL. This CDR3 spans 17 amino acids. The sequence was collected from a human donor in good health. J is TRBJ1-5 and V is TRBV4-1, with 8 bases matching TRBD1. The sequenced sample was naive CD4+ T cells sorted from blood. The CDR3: CASSQDTRGRFGQPQHF. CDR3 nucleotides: TGCGCCAGCAGCCAAGATACCAGGGGGCGTTTTGGGCAGCCCCAGCATTTT.